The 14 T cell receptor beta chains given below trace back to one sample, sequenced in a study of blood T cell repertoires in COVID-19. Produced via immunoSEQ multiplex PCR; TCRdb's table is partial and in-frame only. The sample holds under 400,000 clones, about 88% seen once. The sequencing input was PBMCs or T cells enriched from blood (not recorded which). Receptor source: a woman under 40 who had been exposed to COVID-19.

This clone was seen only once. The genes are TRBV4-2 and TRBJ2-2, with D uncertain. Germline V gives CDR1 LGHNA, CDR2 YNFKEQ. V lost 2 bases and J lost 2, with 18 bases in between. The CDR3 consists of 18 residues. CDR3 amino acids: CASSQSHDRSYNTGELFF. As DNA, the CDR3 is TGTGCCAGCAGCCAAAGTCACGATCGATCCTACAACACCGGGGAGCTGTTTTTT.

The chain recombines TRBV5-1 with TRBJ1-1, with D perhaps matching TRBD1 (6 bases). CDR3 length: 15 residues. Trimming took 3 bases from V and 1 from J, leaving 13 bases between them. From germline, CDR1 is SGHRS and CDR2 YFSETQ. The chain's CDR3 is CASSWWGTSNTEAFF. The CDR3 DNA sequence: TGCGCCAGCAGCTGGTGGGGGACATCGAACACTGAAGCTTTCTTT.

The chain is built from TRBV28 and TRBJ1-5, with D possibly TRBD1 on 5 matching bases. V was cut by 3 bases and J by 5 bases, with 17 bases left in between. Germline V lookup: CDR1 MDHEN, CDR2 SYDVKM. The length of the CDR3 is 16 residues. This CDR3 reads CASSFVSQVPYQPQHF. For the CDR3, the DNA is TGTGCCAGCAGTTTCGTGTCACAGGTTCCCTATCAGCCCCAGCATTTT.

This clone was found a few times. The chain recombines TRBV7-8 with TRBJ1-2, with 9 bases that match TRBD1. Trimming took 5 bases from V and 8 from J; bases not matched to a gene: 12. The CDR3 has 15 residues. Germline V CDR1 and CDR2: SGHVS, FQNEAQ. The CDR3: CASSPSTRTGAGYTF. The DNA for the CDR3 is TGTGCCAGCAGCCCCTCGACCCGGACAGGGGCCGGCTACACCTTC.

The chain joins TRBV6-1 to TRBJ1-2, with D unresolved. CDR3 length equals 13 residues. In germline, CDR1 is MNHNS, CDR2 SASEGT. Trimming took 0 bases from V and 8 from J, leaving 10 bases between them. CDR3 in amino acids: CASSEAGLWGYTF. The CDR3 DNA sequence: TGTGCCAGCAGTGAAGCTGGCCTGTGGGGCTACACCTTC.

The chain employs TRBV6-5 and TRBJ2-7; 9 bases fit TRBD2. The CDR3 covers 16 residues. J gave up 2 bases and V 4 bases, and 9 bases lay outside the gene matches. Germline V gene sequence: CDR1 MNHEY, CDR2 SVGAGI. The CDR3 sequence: CASSSAFLAGAYEQYF. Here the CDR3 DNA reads TGTGCCAGCAGTTCCGCCTTTTTAGCGGGAGCCTACGAGCAGTACTTC.

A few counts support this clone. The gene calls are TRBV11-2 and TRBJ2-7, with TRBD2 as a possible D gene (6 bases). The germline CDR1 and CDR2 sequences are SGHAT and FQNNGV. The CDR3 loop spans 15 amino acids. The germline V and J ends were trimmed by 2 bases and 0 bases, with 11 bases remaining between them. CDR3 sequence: CASSLILGGSYEQYF. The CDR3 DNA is TGTGCCAGCAGCTTAATCCTCGGGGGCTCCTACGAGCAGTACTTC.

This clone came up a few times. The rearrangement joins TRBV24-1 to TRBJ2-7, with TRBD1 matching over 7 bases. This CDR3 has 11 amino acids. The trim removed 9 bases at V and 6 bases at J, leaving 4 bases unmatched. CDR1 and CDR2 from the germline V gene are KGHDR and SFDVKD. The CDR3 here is CATSDRVEQYF. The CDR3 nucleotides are TGTGCCACCTCCGACAGGGTCGAGCAGTACTTC.

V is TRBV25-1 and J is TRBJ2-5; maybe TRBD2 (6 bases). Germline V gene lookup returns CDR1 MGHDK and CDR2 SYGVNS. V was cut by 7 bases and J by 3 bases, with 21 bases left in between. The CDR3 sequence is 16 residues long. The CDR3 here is CASNFPTKASEETQYF. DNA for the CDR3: TGTGCCAGCAACTTTCCCACCAAGGCTAGCGAAGAGACCCAGTACTTC.

The chain's CDR3 is CASSEAVITSGTYEQYF. CDR3 nucleotides: TGTGCCAGCAGTGAAGCCGTCATTACTAGCGGAACCTACGAGCAGTACTTC. This rearrangement joins TRBV2 to TRBJ2-7, with 8 bases aligning to TRBD2. Germline lookup yields CDR1 SNHLY and CDR2 FYNNEI. After removal of 0 bases from V and 2 bases from J, the junction contained 9 bases not matched to a gene. This CDR3 contains 17 residues. The complete variable domain, with remaining parts taken from reference TRBV2 and TRBJ2-7, reads EPEVTQTPSHQVTQMGQEVILRCVPISNHLYFYWYRQILGQKVEFLVSFYNNEISEKSEIFDDQFSVERPDGSNFTLKIRSTKLEDSAMYFCASSEAVITSGTYEQYFGPGTRLTVT.

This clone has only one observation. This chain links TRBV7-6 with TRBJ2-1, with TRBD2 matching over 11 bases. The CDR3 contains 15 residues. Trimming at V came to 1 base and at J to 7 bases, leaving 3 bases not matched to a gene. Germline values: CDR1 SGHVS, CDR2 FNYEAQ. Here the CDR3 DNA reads TGTGCCAGCAGCTTAGTCCGGACTAGCGGGAATGAGCAGTTCTTC. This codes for CASSLVRTSGNEQFF.

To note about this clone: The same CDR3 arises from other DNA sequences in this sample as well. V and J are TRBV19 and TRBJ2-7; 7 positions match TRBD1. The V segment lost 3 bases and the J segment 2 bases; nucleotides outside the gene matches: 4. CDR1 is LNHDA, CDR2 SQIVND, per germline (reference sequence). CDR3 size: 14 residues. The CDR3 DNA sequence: TGTGCCAGTAGTATTGGCCAGGGGGCCTACGAGCAGTACTTC. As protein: CASSIGQGAYEQYF.

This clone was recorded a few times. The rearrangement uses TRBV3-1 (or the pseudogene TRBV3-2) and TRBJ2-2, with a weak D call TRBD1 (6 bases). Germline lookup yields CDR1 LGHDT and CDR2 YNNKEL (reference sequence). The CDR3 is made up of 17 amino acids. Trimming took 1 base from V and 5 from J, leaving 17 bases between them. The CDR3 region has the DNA TGTGCCAGCAGCCAAGGCTTTGGGGCAGGGGAAACCGGGGAGCTGTTTTTT. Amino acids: CASSQGFGAGETGELFF.

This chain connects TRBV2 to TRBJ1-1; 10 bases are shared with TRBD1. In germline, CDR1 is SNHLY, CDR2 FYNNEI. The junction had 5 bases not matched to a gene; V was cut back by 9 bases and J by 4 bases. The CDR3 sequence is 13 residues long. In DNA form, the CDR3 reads TGTGCCAGGTTAGGACAGGGGGGCACTGAAGCTTTCTTT. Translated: CARLGQGGTEAFF.